This T cell receptor beta chain was sequenced in a study of blood T cell repertoires in COVID-19. Study background: T cells, B-cell-depleted T cells, or PBMCs provided the cDNA or gDNA that served as material.

The junction had 3 bases not matched to a gene; V was cut back by 3 bases and J by 0 bases. The CDR3 runs to 15 residues. Germline CDR1 and CDR2: KGHSH and LQKENI. Per the original data handling: Amplifying reference gene primers gave estimates of nucleated cell counts. Measured with immunoSEQ multiplex PCR; TCRdb has only the in-frame clones, and not every one. V and J calls and clone size come straight from that table; D and trimming were deduced from the DNA. The table has about 55,000 clones, 70% to 90% seen once. The chain employs TRBV18 and TRBJ2-7, with 9 bases fitting TRBD1. Source material: peripheral blood. The TCR was taken from a human donor in a cohort sampled during active COVID-19. The CDR3 sequence is CASSPGTGISYEQYF. Written as DNA, the CDR3 is TGTGCCAGCTCACCCGGGACAGGGATCTCCTACGAGCAGTACTTC.